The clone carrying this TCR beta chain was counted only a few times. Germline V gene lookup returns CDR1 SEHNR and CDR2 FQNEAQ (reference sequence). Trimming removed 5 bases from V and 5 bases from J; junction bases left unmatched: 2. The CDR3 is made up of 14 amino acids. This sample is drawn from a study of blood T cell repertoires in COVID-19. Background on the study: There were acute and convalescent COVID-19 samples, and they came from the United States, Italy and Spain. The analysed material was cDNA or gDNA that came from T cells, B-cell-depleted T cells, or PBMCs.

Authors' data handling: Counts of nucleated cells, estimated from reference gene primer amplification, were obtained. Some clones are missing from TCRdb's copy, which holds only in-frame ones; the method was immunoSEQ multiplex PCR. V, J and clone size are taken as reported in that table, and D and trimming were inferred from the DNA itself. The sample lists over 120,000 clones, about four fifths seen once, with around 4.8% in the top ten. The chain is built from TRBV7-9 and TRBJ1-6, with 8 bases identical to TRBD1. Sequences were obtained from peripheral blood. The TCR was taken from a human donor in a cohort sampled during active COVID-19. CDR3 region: CASSPGQDNSPLHF. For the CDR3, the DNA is TGTGCCAGCAGCCCGGGACAGGATAATTCACCCCTCCACTTT.